This is a list of T cell receptor beta chains from one sample in a study of shared clonotypes between healthy human individuals. Assay used: immunoSEQ multiplex PCR; TCRdb lists only in-frame clones, some missing. Of 2 million to 3 million clones in the sample, more than 85% are singletons; the top ten hold approximately 0.35%. The sequencing sample was made of naive CD4+ T cells from PBMCs. All receptors come from a man in his late teens or twenties in good health. Some clones in this sample may be carry-over from other donors' samples. CDR3s include the opening cysteine and the closing phenylalanine or tryptophan. A D gene is named only where the DNA matches it firmly. The listing skips clone size in some rows; elsewhere it reads once, few, many or a size class.

>TRBJ2-2|TRBD2|-|TRBV11-3
TGTGCCAGCAGCCCGCAGTCAGCTAGCGGGAGGGCAAGCGGGGAGCTGTTTTTT
CASSPQSASGRASGELFF
>TRBJ2-1|TRBD1|-|TRBV7-9
TGTGCCAGCAGCTACGCCGGACAGGGGTGGTACAATGAGCAGTTCTTC
CASSYAGQGWYNEQFF
>TRBJ1-5|-|-|TRBV19
TGTGCCAGTAGTATATCAGCACTGCTGCACCAGCCCCAGCATTTT
CASSISALLHQPQHF
>TRBJ1-2|-|-|TRBV28
TGTGCCAGCAGTTCTCCGGGACTCGGGTCCTATGGCTACACCTTC
CASSSPGLGSYGYTF
>TRBJ2-1|-|-|TRBV2
TGTGCCAGTGCAATTGACAGGTTAAGCTCCTACAATGAGCAGTTCTTC
CASAIDRLSSYNEQFF
>TRBJ2-3|TRBD2|once|TRBV5-1
TGCGCCAGCAGCTTGAGCGGGGATTTGGATACGCAGTATTTT
CASSLSGDLDTQYF
>TRBJ1-5|TRBD1|-|TRBV27
TGTGCCAGCACCGCAACAGGGGGAGGCAATCAGCCCCAGCATTTT
CASTATGGGNQPQHF
>TRBJ2-3|-|-|TRBV5-5
TGTGCCAGCAGCTTGGCGGGGGCTAGGTCTTCAGATACGCAGTATTTT
CASSLAGARSSDTQYF
>TRBJ2-1|-|-|TRBV29-1
TGCAGCGTTCGGGGGCGGGCCTACAATGAGCAGTTCTTC
CSVRGRAYNEQFF
>TRBJ1-1|-|-|TRBV7-2
TGTGCCAGCAGCCTCCGCGGGGGGGTAGGGACTGAAGCTTTCTTT
CASSLRGGVGTEAFF
>TRBJ2-3|TRBD2|-|TRBV7-3
TGTGCCAGCAGGCTAGCGGTCACAGATACGCAGTATTTT
CASRLAVTDTQYF
>TRBJ2-3|TRBD1|-|TRBV29-1
TGCAGCACGGGACAGCAGGCAGATACGCAGTATTTT
CSTGQQADTQYF
>TRBJ1-1|-|-|TRBV29-1
TGCAGCGTTATAGCTTCGGCCACTGAAGCTTTCTTT
CSVIASATEAFF
>TRBJ2-7|-|-|TRBV19
TGTGCCAGTAGTGCCAAGCGGGACACCTACGAGCAGTACTTC
CASSAKRDTYEQYF
>TRBJ2-7|TRBD1|-|TRBV7-6
TGTGCCAGCAGCTTAGGCCGGGACAGGGACCCCTACGAGCAGTACTTC
CASSLGRDRDPYEQYF
>TRBJ2-5|TRBD2|-|TRBV6-1
TGTGCCAGCATGTCCCTAGCGGACCAAGAGACCCAGTACTTC
CASMSLADQETQYF
>TRBJ2-1|-|-|TRBV4-2
TGTGCCAGCAGCCAAGATATGAGGGGGTCGCGCAATGAGCAGTTCTTC
CASSQDMRGSRNEQFF
>TRBJ1-5|-|-|TRBV28
TGTGCCAGCAGTGGGTATGGTCAGCCCCAGCATTTT
CASSGYGQPQHF
>TRBJ2-2|TRBD1|-|TRBV6-5
TGTGCCAGCAACGGACAGGGGGGGAAGACCGGGGAGCTGTTTTTT
CASNGQGGKTGELFF
>TRBJ2-7|TRBD1|-|TRBV30
TGTGCCTGGAGTTCAGGGGGTAGGCGGGAGCAGTACTTC
CAWSSGGRREQYF
>TRBJ2-4|-|-|TRBV20-1
TGCAGTGCTAGCGGTTCAAACATTCAGTACTTC
CSASGSNIQYF
>TRBJ1-6|-|-|TRBV7-9
TGTGCCAGCAGCTTGCAGGTTCGCTCACCCCTCCACTTT
CASSLQVRSPLHF
>TRBJ2-7|TRBD1|-|TRBV5-1
TGCGCCAGCAGCCCCGGGACAGGAGTCTCCTACGAGCAGTACTTC
CASSPGTGVSYEQYF
>TRBJ1-2|-|-|TRBV28
TGTGCCAGCAGCCCATCCCCGAGGGCGGGGGCGCGAGGCTACACCTTC
CASSPSPRAGARGYTF
>TRBJ1-2|-|-|TRBV28
TGTGCCAGCCCTCCTTCGGACTATGGCTACACCTTC
CASPPSDYGYTF
>TRBJ2-1|-|-|TRBV10-3
TGTGCCATCAGCCTACTCTCGAGCTCCTACAATGAGCAGTTCTTC
CAISLLSSSYNEQFF
>TRBJ2-3|-|-|TRBV5-1
TGCGCCAGCAGTTGGATGTGGGGGAGCACAGATACGCAGTATTTT
CASSWMWGSTDTQYF
>TRBJ1-2|-|-|TRBV5-4
TGTGCCAGCAGCTTGGAAGATTCCGGGACAACCTATGGCTACACCTTC
CASSLEDSGTTYGYTF
>TRBJ2-2|-|-|TRBV29-1
TGCAGCGTTTCCCCCGGGCAGCGGCCGAGCGTAACGGGGCTGTTTTTT
CSVSPGQRPSVTGLFF
>TRBJ1-1|-|-|TRBV5-1
TGCGCCAGCAGCCGGCACTGGGCGGGAACTGAAGCTTTCTTT
CASSRHWAGTEAFF
>TRBJ2-5|-|-|TRBV18
TGTGCCAGCTCACCGGCTTCCGTGGGGGAGACCCAGTACTTC
CASSPASVGETQYF
>TRBJ1-1|TRBD1|-|TRBV5-1
TGCGCCAGCAGCTTTAGGGGACAGACGGCGACTGAAGCTTTCTTT
CASSFRGQTATEAFF
>TRBJ2-1|TRBD1|-|TRBV10-3
TGTGCCATCTCTAGGACAGGGTTTAACGATGAGCAGTTCTTC
CAISRTGFNDEQFF
>TRBJ1-2|-|few|TRBV6-5
TGTGCCAGCAGTCCCGGGAGTAGGGGTTCTTACACCTTC
CASSPGSRGSYTF
>TRBJ2-3|TRBD1|-|TRBV2
TGTGCCAGCAGAAACACCAGGGGGCGCGCAGATACGCAGTATTTT
CASRNTRGRADTQYF
>TRBJ1-1|-|-|TRBV5-5
TGTGCCAGCAGCTTAGGCAGGGCCGCTTTGGCTTTCTTT
CASSLGRAALAFF
>TRBJ2-2|TRBD1|-|TRBV18
TGTGCCAGCTCCGCGACAGGGCTCACCGGGGAGCTGTTTTTT
CASSATGLTGELFF
>TRBJ2-7|-|-|TRBV28
TGTGCCAGCAAAAGCCAGGGACTCTCCTACGAGCAGTACTTC
CASKSQGLSYEQYF
>TRBJ2-5|TRBD2|-|TRBV25-1
TGTGCCAGCAGTGCAGCTAGCGGGAGGGCCTCCCAGTACTTC
CASSAASGRASQYF
>TRBJ2-7|TRBD1|-|TRBV7-9
TGTGCCACACGAGGGACAGGGATCGACGAGCAGTACTTC
CATRGTGIDEQYF
>TRBJ2-7|-|-|TRBV11-1
TGTGCCAGCAGCCCGGGCCCGGCGGGCTACGAGCAGTACTTC
CASSPGPAGYEQYF
>TRBJ2-3|-|-|TRBV12-5
TGTGCTAGTGGTTTGGCGGGGACAGATACGCAGTATTTT
CASGLAGTDTQYF
>TRBJ1-1|-|-|TRBV2
TGTGCCAGCCTCAAACAGGGTGGGAATACTGAAGCTTTCTTT
CASLKQGGNTEAFF
>TRBJ1-5|-|-|TRBV19
TGTGCCAGTAAGACCAGGGCGAATAGCAATCAGCCCCAGCATTTT
CASKTRANSNQPQHF
>TRBJ2-1|TRBD1|-|TRBV30
TGTGCCTGGAGTGTGGACCGGACAGGGGGCCGTGGGGAGTTCTTC
CAWSVDRTGGRGEFF
>TRBJ1-4|-|-|TRBV7-9
TGTGCCAGCAGCTTGGGATCCCGGGACGGCCGAGATGAAAAACTGTTTTTT
CASSLGSRDGRDEKLFF
>TRBJ1-2|-|-|TRBV19
TGTGCCAGTAGCCGACAGGCTAGACGCTACACCTTC
CASSRQARRYTF
>TRBJ1-2|-|-|TRBV7-2
TGTGCCAGCAGCGCTTCCTTGAATCAAAACTATGGCTACACCTTC
CASSASLNQNYGYTF
>TRBJ1-1|-|-|TRBV29-1
TGCAGCGTTGCCAGGGCGAACACTGAAGCTTTCTTT
CSVARANTEAFF
>TRBJ1-3|-|-|TRBV5-1
TGTGCCAGCAGCTTGTGGGCCTCATTAAACACCATATATTTT
CASSLWASLNTIYF
>TRBJ2-1|TRBD2|-|TRBV7-9
TGTGCCAGCAGCTTATCGAGCGGGAGTCACAATGAGCAGTTCTTC
CASSLSSGSHNEQFF